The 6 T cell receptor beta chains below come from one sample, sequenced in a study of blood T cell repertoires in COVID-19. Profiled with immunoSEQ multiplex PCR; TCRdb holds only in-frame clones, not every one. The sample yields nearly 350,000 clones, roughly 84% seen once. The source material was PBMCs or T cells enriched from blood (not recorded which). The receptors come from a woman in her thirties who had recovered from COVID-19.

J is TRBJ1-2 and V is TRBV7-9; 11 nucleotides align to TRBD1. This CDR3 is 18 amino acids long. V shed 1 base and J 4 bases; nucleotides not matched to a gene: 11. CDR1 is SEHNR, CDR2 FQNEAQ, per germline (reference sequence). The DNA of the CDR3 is TGTGCCAGCAGCTTAGTCAGGATCTGGACAGGGGGCGTCTATGGCTACACCTTC. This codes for CASSLVRIWTGGVYGYTF.

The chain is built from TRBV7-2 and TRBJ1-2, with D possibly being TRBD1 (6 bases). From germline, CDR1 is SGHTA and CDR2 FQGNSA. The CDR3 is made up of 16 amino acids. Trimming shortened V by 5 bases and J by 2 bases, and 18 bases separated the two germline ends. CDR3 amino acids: CASSRTTGTGNYGYTF. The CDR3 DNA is TGTGCCAGCAGCCGTACTACGGGTACAGGGAACTATGGCTACACCTTC.

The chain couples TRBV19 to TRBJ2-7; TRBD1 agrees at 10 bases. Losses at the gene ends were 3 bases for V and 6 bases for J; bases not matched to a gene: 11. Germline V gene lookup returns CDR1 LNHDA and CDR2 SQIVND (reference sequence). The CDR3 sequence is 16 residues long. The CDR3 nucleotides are TGTGCCAGTAGTATCCTGGCCGGGACAGGGGTTGTCGAGCAGTACTTC. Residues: CASSILAGTGVVEQYF.

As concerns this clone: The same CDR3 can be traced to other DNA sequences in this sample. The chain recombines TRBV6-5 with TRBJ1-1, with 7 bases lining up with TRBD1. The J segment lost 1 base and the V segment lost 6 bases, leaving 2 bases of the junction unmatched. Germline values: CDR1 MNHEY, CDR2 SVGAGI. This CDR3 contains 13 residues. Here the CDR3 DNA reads TGTGCCAGCAGCCGGACAGGGAACACTGAAGCTTTCTTT. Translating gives CASSRTGNTEAFF.

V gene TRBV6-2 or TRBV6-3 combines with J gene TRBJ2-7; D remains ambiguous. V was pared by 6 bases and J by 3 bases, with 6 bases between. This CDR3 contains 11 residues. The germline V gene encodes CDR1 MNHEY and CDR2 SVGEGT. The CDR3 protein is CASSPYYEQYF. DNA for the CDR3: TGTGCCAGCAGCCCTTACTACGAGCAGTACTTC.

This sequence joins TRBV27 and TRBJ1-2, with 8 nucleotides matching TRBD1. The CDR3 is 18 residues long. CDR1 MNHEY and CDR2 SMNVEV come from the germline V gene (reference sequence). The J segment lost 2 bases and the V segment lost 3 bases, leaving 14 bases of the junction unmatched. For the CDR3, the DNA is TGTGCCAGCAGTTTCGTTATCGCAGGGGGCGACGGGAACTATGGCTACACCTTC. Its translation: CASSFVIAGGDGNYGYTF.